This T cell receptor beta chain was identified in a study of blood T cell repertoires in COVID-19. Study-wide context: PBMCs, B-cell-depleted T cells, or T cells provided the cDNA or gDNA that made up the material.

In the authors' workflow: Nucleated cell number was recorded as an estimate derived from reference gene primer amplification. Produced via immunoSEQ multiplex PCR; TCRdb's table is partial and in-frame only. The V and J calls and clone size are taken from that table; D and trimming were inferred from the DNA. The table includes 200,000 or so clones, roughly 82% detected once. The CDR3 is 16 amino acids. The germline CDR1 and CDR2 sequences are SGHDT and YYEEEE. The ends were cut back, 2 bases at V and 3 bases at J, with 15 bases in the middle. The specimen sequenced was peripheral blood. The chain combines TRBV5-6 with TRBJ1-5, with a possible D match to TRBD1 (5 bases). This receptor was obtained from a man aged 40-49 years who had recovered from COVID-19. DNA for the CDR3: TGTGCCAGCAGCTTCCGGGGGGTTATCGACAATCAGCCCCAGCATTTT. Its translation is CASSFRGVIDNQPQHF.